The entry that follows covers one T cell receptor (beta chain) sequence. Its antigen remains unidentified. TCRdb's copy holds only in-frame clones and misses some; the assay was immunoSEQ multiplex PCR. Among fewer than 500,000 clones, 90% were seen once, and the ten largest hold 10% to 15%. Treatment here: about 20 received Ad26.COV2.S at low or high dose, single or two shots; about five received placebo; per-sample allocation not given. Collection of the samples took place on day 63 after the first injection of vaccine or placebo. Germline V gene data show CDR1 as SEHNR and CDR2 as FQNEAQ (reference sequence). The CDR3 loop spans 16 amino acids. Trimming stripped 5 bases from V and 4 bases from J, with 21 bases between. This entry is derived from a study of Ad26.COV2.S vaccination and SARS-CoV-2 variants. Study as a whole: Donor was one of the participants in the Ad26.COV2.S arm of the COV1001 trial.

Whole-study results and caveats: From the TCR breadth and depth analyses, total T cell responses may have been underestimated.

V and J are TRBV7-9 and TRBJ2-7; D is undetermined. The TCR sequence derives from a person between 18 and 65 years old who received the Ad26.COV2.S COVID-19 vaccine or a placebo. The sequencing used peripheral blood, collected in a trial of Ad26.COV2.S vaccine versus placebo. This CDR3 is CASSPGRNIPVYEQYF. In DNA form, the CDR3 reads TGTGCCAGCAGCCCCGGTCGTAATATACCGGTTTACGAGCAGTACTTC. Combining the CDR3 with reference TRBV7-9 and TRBJ2-7 gives the whole variable domain DTGVSQNPRHKITKRGQNVTFRCDPISEHNRLYWYRQTLGQGPEFLTYFQNEAQLEKSRLLSDRFSAERPKGSFSTLEIQRTEQGDSAMYLCASSPGRNIPVYEQYFGPGTRLTVT.